This TCR beta chain was observed in a study of T-cell memory formation after mild COVID-19. Study-wide findings and caveats: Clones contracting day 15 to 85 were balanced CD4/CD8; later expanders leaned CD4+. Clones from the second wave (peaking day 37) had unconfirmed SARS-CoV-2 specificity.

Using constant-segment primers, 5'RACE produced TCR alpha and TCR beta cDNA libraries carrying sample barcodes and UMIs. TCRdb reprocessed the 5' RACE reads with MiXCR, giving one entry per CDR3 protein. The data show 400,000 to 500,000 distinct CDR3 sequences, 20% to 25% seen once. Trimming left V 5 bases short and J 1 base short, with 9 bases between. Germline CDR1 SGHTA, CDR2 FQGNSA. The CDR3 is made up of 13 amino acids. This clonotype came up a few times. Its antigen remains unknown. The chain couples TRBV7-2 to TRBJ2-7; possibly TRBD1 for D (5 bases). The sequencing input was PBMCs or a T cell subset sorted from them (not recorded which). The sequence derives from an adult woman who had mild COVID-19 (a few samples of this study predate the infection). Cell type and time point are not known. CDR3 sequence: CASSPAGSYEQYF. In nucleotides, the CDR3 is TGTGCCAGCAGCCCAGCAGGGTCCTACGAGCAGTACTTC.